Listed below are T cell receptor beta chains from one sample, sequenced in a study of post-analysis software for immune sequencing data. TCRdb analysed the PCR reads with MiXCR anew, one entry per CDR3 protein. The sample includes about 770,000 distinct CDR3 sequences, 35% to 55% seen only once; the top ten take just under 5%. Sequencing was done on a sample of blood. The receptor source for this set is a girl under 18 with multiple sclerosis. Both conserved end residues are trimmed from each CDR3. The size of a clone is reported for some rows only, either as once, few or many, or as a class for expanded clones.

few	TRBV20-1	SARDRTSGTLGEQY
NA	TRBV7-3	ASSPGTSGRRHEQF
NA	TRBV20-1	SAETYRTDTQY
NA	TRBV7-9	ASSPRQSSDTQY
NA	TRBV4-1	ASSRIPEGEKLF
NA	TRBV7-9	ASSSQGLPNYGYT
NA	TRBV7-6	ASSLVGGVVNEQF
NA	TRBV12-3/TRBV12-4	ASSLRPASYEQY
once	TRBV10-3	AISERWSAGYEQY
NA	TRBV7-9	ASNGQGGDEQY
NA	TRBV6-1	ASSLLAGEGNEQF
NA	TRBV30	AWSVRRRAPYEQY
few	TRBV28	ASSADRPFSYEQY
NA	TRBV7-3	ASSAGPNNEQF
NA	TRBV5-1	ASSLASPGTDTQY
few	TRBV15	ATSRTEGSTEAF